Listed below are T cell receptor beta chains from one sample, sequenced in a study of T-cell reconstitution after alpha-beta-depleted transplantation in children. One entry per CDR3 protein results from TCRdb running MiXCR on the PCR reads. The sample includes around 400,000 distinct CDR3 sequences, roughly 21% of them seen just once. Sequencing was performed on PBMCs from the stem cell graft donor, taken from the stem cell graft. The receptors stem from a human donor who donated a stem cell graft to a child with acute myeloid leukemia. The CDR3 runs from the conserved cysteine through the conserved F or W. A D gene is named only where the DNA matches it firmly. A row's size may be missing; if present it is once, few, many or a size class.

V gene: TRBV30; J gene: TRBJ2-5; clone size: NA; D gene: TRBD2; CDR3 DNA: TGTGCCTGGAACCCGGGACTAGCGGGAGAGACCCAGTACTTC; CDR3 protein: CAWNPGLAGETQYF
V gene: TRBV5-1; J gene: TRBJ1-2; clone size: few; D gene: NA; CDR3 DNA: TGCGCCAGCAGCCCCGGGACCGACTCTGGCTACACCTTC; CDR3 protein: CASSPGTDSGYTF
V gene: TRBV29-1; J gene: TRBJ1-1; clone size: few; D gene: NA; CDR3 DNA: TGCAGCGTTGATCCCGGGACAAAAGGGAACACTGAAGCTTTCTTT; CDR3 protein: CSVDPGTKGNTEAFF
V gene: TRBV11-2; J gene: TRBJ2-6; clone size: few; D gene: NA; CDR3 DNA: TGTGCCAGCAGCTTTAACCCGAATTCTGGGGCCAACGTCCTGACTTTC; CDR3 protein: CASSFNPNSGANVLTF
V gene: TRBV25-1; J gene: TRBJ2-2; clone size: NA; D gene: NA; CDR3 DNA: TGTGCCAGCTCGGGACTCACAAACACCGGGGAGCTGTTTTTT; CDR3 protein: CASSGLTNTGELFF
V gene: TRBV4-2; J gene: TRBJ2-7; clone size: NA; D gene: NA; CDR3 DNA: TGTGCCAGCAGCCAAGTCTTATCCGGGACTTCCTACGAGCAGTACTTC; CDR3 protein: CASSQVLSGTSYEQYF
V gene: TRBV6-1; J gene: TRBJ2-1; clone size: many; D gene: TRBD2; CDR3 DNA: TGTGCCAGCGGACAATGGGCGGGAGATCAAGGAGTTGAGCAGTTCTTC; CDR3 protein: CASGQWAGDQGVEQFF
V gene: TRBV5-1; J gene: TRBJ2-7; clone size: NA; D gene: TRBD2; CDR3 DNA: TGCGCCAGCAGCGACCCCATAGCGGGAGTGATCTACGAGCAGTACTTC; CDR3 protein: CASSDPIAGVIYEQYF
V gene: TRBV10-3; J gene: TRBJ2-7; clone size: NA; D gene: NA; CDR3 DNA: TGTGCCATCAGTGAGCCAACTAGCTATACCGAGCAGTACTTC; CDR3 protein: CAISEPTSYTEQYF
V gene: TRBV12-3/TRBV12-4; J gene: TRBJ1-6; clone size: few; D gene: TRBD1; CDR3 DNA: TGTGCCAGCAGCTTACAGGGGGCCAATTCACCCCTCCACTTT; CDR3 protein: CASSLQGANSPLHF
V gene: TRBV24-1; J gene: TRBJ2-7; clone size: NA; D gene: NA; CDR3 DNA: TGTGCCACCAGTGCTGTGGGTTCCTACGAGCAGTACTTC; CDR3 protein: CATSAVGSYEQYF
V gene: TRBV7-9; J gene: TRBJ2-5; clone size: many; D gene: NA; CDR3 DNA: TGTGCCAGCAGCTTTGACCGGGTACAAGAGACCCAGTACTTC; CDR3 protein: CASSFDRVQETQYF
V gene: TRBV28; J gene: TRBJ2-1; clone size: NA; D gene: NA; CDR3 DNA: TGTGCCAGCAGTTGGTGGGGTCCTTTTGAGAATGAGCAGTTCTTC; CDR3 protein: CASSWWGPFENEQFF
V gene: TRBV5-1; J gene: TRBJ1-2; clone size: NA; D gene: TRBD1; CDR3 DNA: TGCGCCAGCAGCTTGGGGTCCGGCGCAGGGGGCCGTTCTGGCTACACCTTC; CDR3 protein: CASSLGSGAGGRSGYTF
V gene: TRBV29-1; J gene: TRBJ1-1; clone size: NA; D gene: NA; CDR3 DNA: TGCAGCGTCGGATCGACAGGAGAAGCTTTCTTT; CDR3 protein: CSVGSTGEAFF
V gene: TRBV5-1; J gene: TRBJ1-4; clone size: NA; D gene: NA; CDR3 DNA: TGCGCCAGCAGCTTGGTTTCAGGGAATGAAAAACTGTTTTTT; CDR3 protein: CASSLVSGNEKLFF
V gene: TRBV12-3/TRBV12-4; J gene: TRBJ2-7; clone size: many; D gene: TRBD1; CDR3 DNA: TGTGCCAGCAGTACCGGGACAGTCTACGAGCAGTACTTC; CDR3 protein: CASSTGTVYEQYF
V gene: TRBV6-5; J gene: TRBJ2-2; clone size: few; D gene: TRBD2; CDR3 DNA: TGTGCCAGCAGTTACCAGTTAGCGGGGCTGTCGGGGGAGCTGTTTTTT; CDR3 protein: CASSYQLAGLSGELFF
V gene: TRBV7-9; J gene: TRBJ1-1; clone size: NA; D gene: NA; CDR3 DNA: TGTGCCAGCAGTTCCTATGGGAACACTGAAGCTTTCTTT; CDR3 protein: CASSSYGNTEAFF
V gene: TRBV20-1; J gene: TRBJ2-1; clone size: many; D gene: NA; CDR3 DNA: TGCAGTGCGGGGGCCGGCGGGAATGAGCAGTTCTTC; CDR3 protein: CSAGAGGNEQFF
V gene: TRBV29-1; J gene: TRBJ2-5; clone size: NA; D gene: TRBD1; CDR3 DNA: TGCAGCGGATCCCCGGGACAGGGGGCCCGAACGGCGCGGGAGACCCAGTACTTC; CDR3 protein: CSGSPGQGARTARETQYF
V gene: TRBV20-1; J gene: TRBJ2-3; clone size: NA; D gene: TRBD2; CDR3 DNA: TGCAGTGCTAGAGATTATAGGGTGCTAGCGGGAGTGTTGGCAGATACGCAGTATTTT; CDR3 protein: CSARDYRVLAGVLADTQYF
V gene: TRBV20-1; J gene: TRBJ2-3; clone size: NA; D gene: NA; CDR3 DNA: TGCAGTGCTAGAGTCGAGAGGGCTTCACGCACAGATACGCAGTATTTT; CDR3 protein: CSARVERASRTDTQYF
V gene: TRBV6-1; J gene: TRBJ1-2; clone size: few; D gene: NA; CDR3 DNA: TGTGCCAGTCGGGGATTTGGCAGGGAAGACTATGGCTACACCTTC; CDR3 protein: CASRGFGREDYGYTF
V gene: TRBV5-1; J gene: TRBJ2-7; clone size: NA; D gene: TRBD2; CDR3 DNA: TGCGCCAGCAGCTTGACTCGGGAGGGAAAAGGAGTCCCCGAGCAGTACTTC; CDR3 protein: CASSLTREGKGVPEQYF
V gene: TRBV6-5; J gene: TRBJ1-6; clone size: few; D gene: NA; CDR3 DNA: TGTGCCAGCAGTTACTCGTGGAACTCACCCCTCCACTTT; CDR3 protein: CASSYSWNSPLHF
V gene: TRBV2; J gene: TRBJ2-7; clone size: many; D gene: NA; CDR3 DNA: TGTGCCAGCAAGTCTGTGGGACATGACGAGCAGTACTTC; CDR3 protein: CASKSVGHDEQYF
V gene: TRBV9; J gene: TRBJ2-7; clone size: NA; D gene: NA; CDR3 DNA: TGTGCCAGCAGCCCAGGGGATTCCACCTACGAGCAGTACTTC; CDR3 protein: CASSPGDSTYEQYF
V gene: TRBV27; J gene: TRBJ2-1; clone size: few; D gene: NA; CDR3 DNA: TGTGCCAGCAGTTTATGGGCAGGGGTAGGCGATGAGCAGTTCTTC; CDR3 protein: CASSLWAGVGDEQFF
V gene: TRBV12-3/TRBV12-4; J gene: TRBJ2-7; clone size: NA; D gene: NA; CDR3 DNA: TGTGCCAGCAGTTTTTCGAGGGGGTGGGAGGGTACCTACGAGCAGTACTTC; CDR3 protein: CASSFSRGWEGTYEQYF
V gene: TRBV12-3/TRBV12-4; J gene: TRBJ1-1; clone size: many; D gene: TRBD1; CDR3 DNA: TGTGCCAGCAGTAGAGAACAGGGGCTGGGAGCTTTCTTT; CDR3 protein: CASSREQGLGAFF
V gene: TRBV4-1; J gene: TRBJ2-5; clone size: NA; D gene: TRBD2; CDR3 DNA: TGCGCCAGCAGCCAAGCCCGACATTCTAGCGGGAGCCGGGAGACCCAGTACTTC; CDR3 protein: CASSQARHSSGSRETQYF
V gene: TRBV19; J gene: TRBJ1-3; clone size: few; D gene: NA; CDR3 DNA: TGTGCCAGCCTGAGCTCTGGAAACACCATATATTTT; CDR3 protein: CASLSSGNTIYF
V gene: TRBV4-2; J gene: TRBJ2-7; clone size: many; D gene: NA; CDR3 DNA: TGTGCCAGCAGCCAAGATAGCCCAGTCTACGAGCAGTACTTC; CDR3 protein: CASSQDSPVYEQYF
V gene: TRBV29-1; J gene: TRBJ2-1; clone size: few; D gene: TRBD2; CDR3 DNA: TGCAGCGTTGTACGCCGCGGGGGGCTGTACAATGAGCAGTTCTTC; CDR3 protein: CSVVRRGGLYNEQFF
V gene: TRBV20-1; J gene: TRBJ2-7; clone size: NA; D gene: NA; CDR3 DNA: TGCAGTGCTAGACTTAATAGACAGGCCTACGAGCAGTACTTC; CDR3 protein: CSARLNRQAYEQYF
V gene: TRBV4-1; J gene: TRBJ2-3; clone size: few; D gene: NA; CDR3 DNA: TGCGCCAGCAGCCAAGATTGGTTGGCTACGCAGTATTTT; CDR3 protein: CASSQDWLATQYF
V gene: TRBV10-3; J gene: TRBJ1-5; clone size: NA; D gene: NA; CDR3 DNA: TGTGCCATCAGTGGTGAGGGGCGCGGTCAGCCCCAGCATTTT; CDR3 protein: CAISGEGRGQPQHF
V gene: TRBV11-2; J gene: TRBJ1-3; clone size: NA; D gene: NA; CDR3 DNA: TGTGCCAGCAGCTCCACTAACAGGGTATTGGGAAACACCATATATTTT; CDR3 protein: CASSSTNRVLGNTIYF
V gene: TRBV25-1; J gene: TRBJ2-7; clone size: NA; D gene: NA; CDR3 DNA: TGTGCCAGCAGAGCCCTGGGTGCAGGTTCCTACGAGCAGTACTTC; CDR3 protein: CASRALGAGSYEQYF
V gene: TRBV20-1; J gene: TRBJ2-5; clone size: many; D gene: TRBD2; CDR3 DNA: TGCAGTGCTAGACTAGCGGGTATTCAAGAGACCCAGTACTTC; CDR3 protein: CSARLAGIQETQYF
V gene: TRBV9; J gene: TRBJ2-3; clone size: NA; D gene: NA; CDR3 DNA: TGTGCCAGCAGCGAAATGACAGATACGCAGTATTTT; CDR3 protein: CASSEMTDTQYF
V gene: TRBV12-3/TRBV12-4; J gene: TRBJ2-1; clone size: many; D gene: TRBD2; CDR3 DNA: TGTGCCAGCAGTGTGGGACTAGCGGTTTCCTACAATGAGCAGTTCTTC; CDR3 protein: CASSVGLAVSYNEQFF
V gene: TRBV7-9; J gene: TRBJ2-7; clone size: few; D gene: TRBD1; CDR3 DNA: TGTGCCAGCAGCCCAACAGGGGGCTCCGCCTACGAGCAGTACTTC; CDR3 protein: CASSPTGGSAYEQYF
V gene: TRBV4-3; J gene: TRBJ2-3; clone size: many; D gene: TRBD2; CDR3 DNA: TGCGCCAGCAGCCAAAGACTAGCTTCCGATACGCAGTATTTT; CDR3 protein: CASSQRLASDTQYF
V gene: TRBV10-3; J gene: TRBJ2-1; clone size: many; D gene: TRBD2; CDR3 DNA: TGTGCCATCAGTGGGATGGGATCCGGGAGGGACTCCTACAATGAGCAGTTCTTC; CDR3 protein: CAISGMGSGRDSYNEQFF
V gene: TRBV28; J gene: TRBJ1-6; clone size: once; D gene: NA; CDR3 DNA: TGTGCCAGCCATGTAGGCAGGGCGAATTCACCCCTCCACTTT; CDR3 protein: CASHVGRANSPLHF
V gene: TRBV11-3; J gene: TRBJ2-3; clone size: NA; D gene: NA; CDR3 DNA: TGTGCCAGCAGCTTAGGAGGCCAGCGCACAGATACGCAGTATTTT; CDR3 protein: CASSLGGQRTDTQYF
V gene: TRBV6-2/TRBV6-3; J gene: TRBJ2-7; clone size: NA; D gene: TRBD2; CDR3 DNA: TGTGCCAGCAGTTTGAACCTAGCGGGAGGGTCCTACGAGCAGTACTTC; CDR3 protein: CASSLNLAGGSYEQYF
V gene: TRBV2; J gene: TRBJ1-1; clone size: few; D gene: NA; CDR3 DNA: TGTGCCAGCAGTGTTGGTCCAGGGGTAACGAACACTGAAGCTTTCTTT; CDR3 protein: CASSVGPGVTNTEAFF